The next 31 T cell receptor beta chains were all read from a single sample in a study of siplizumab effects on memory and regulatory T cells. The assay was immunoSEQ multiplex PCR, and TCRdb's table has in-frame clones only and misses some. The data show about 48,000 clones, roughly 90% seen once. Sequenced sample: naive CD8+ T cells sorted from blood. All receptors derive from a human donor in good health.

This rearrangement joins TRBV27 to TRBJ1-1, with 10 bases lining up with TRBD1. CDR3 length: 13 residues. Germline CDR1 MNHEY, CDR2 SMNVEV (reference sequence). V dropped 5 bases and J dropped 11; count of bases not matched to a gene: 8. In DNA form, the CDR3 reads TGTGCCAGCAGTCTGGGGACAGGGGTGTCTGCTTTCTTT. Translated: CASSLGTGVSAFF.

Notes on this clone: Distinct nucleotide sequences in the sample also encode this CDR3. The chain recombines TRBV7-8 with TRBJ1-1; tentatively, D is TRBD1 (6 bases). This CDR3 spans 14 amino acids. Germline CDR1 reads SGHVS; CDR2 reads FQNEAQ. V lost 4 bases and J 6 bases, leaving 15 bases between the germline ends. The CDR3 nucleotides are TGTGCCAGCAGCTCCACAGGGATGCGCGCTGAAGCTTTCTTT. It yields the protein CASSSTGMRAEAFF.

This clone was seen only once. The chain uses TRBV30 and TRBJ2-7; D is tentatively TRBD1 or TRBD2 (5 bases each). Trimming removed 3 bases at V and 3 bases at J, with 9 bases between. Germline V CDR1 and CDR2: GTSNPN, SVGIG (reference sequence). The CDR3 runs 12 residues. CDR3 protein: CAWRRGLYEQYF. The CDR3 nucleotides read TGTGCCTGGAGGAGGGGCCTCTACGAGCAGTACTTC.

The chain employs TRBV6-1 and TRBJ1-1; D unclear. The V and J ends lost 2 bases and 4 bases respectively, with 14 bases between them. Germline-derived CDR1 and CDR2 are MNHNS and SASEGT. The CDR3 has 15 amino acids. CDR3 in amino acids: CASSEFEGMGTEAFF. CDR3 in DNA: TGTGCCAGCAGTGAATTTGAGGGAATGGGCACTGAAGCTTTCTTT.

The chain recombines TRBV25-1 with TRBJ2-5, with D possibly being TRBD1 (5 bases). Germline V gives CDR1 MGHDK, CDR2 SYGVNS. V lost 1 base, J lost 5 bases, and 14 bases lay in between. The CDR3 sequence is 15 residues long. The CDR3 is CASSELGRSGETQYF. The CDR3 coding sequence is TGTGCCAGCAGTGAATTGGGCAGGTCAGGGGAGACCCAGTACTTC.

The genes are TRBV5-4 and TRBJ1-2; D is unresolved. V was cut by 6 bases and J by 0 bases, with 18 bases left in between. Looked up from germline, CDR1 is SGHNT and CDR2 is YYREEE (reference sequence). The CDR3 has 16 residues. CDR3 DNA: TGTGCCAGCAACCCCTACCCTAGGGCTCCTAACTATGGCTACACCTTC. It encodes CASNPYPRAPNYGYTF.

The genes are TRBV5-6 and TRBJ2-7; D might be TRBD2 (6 bases). V was pared by 0 bases and J by 5 bases, with 12 bases between. Germline V gene lookup returns CDR1 SGHDT and CDR2 YYEEEE. CDR3 length: 14 residues. The CDR3 sequence: CASSLAGGTHEQYF. CDR3 coding DNA: TGTGCCAGCAGCTTGGCCGGAGGGACCCACGAGCAGTACTTC.

This clone is a singleton in its sample. The CDR3 DNA sequence: TGTGCCAGCAGTGAATTTGGGGGACCCGACCAAGAGACCCAGTACTTC. Encoded protein: CASSEFGGPDQETQYF. The chain uses TRBV25-1 and TRBJ2-5; TRBD1 or TRBD2 may be the D gene (5 bases each). CDR1 and CDR2 from the germline V gene are MGHDK and SYGVNS. CDR3 length: 16 amino acids. The V gene lost 1 base and the J gene lost 0 bases, with 12 bases spanning the gap.

This chain joins TRBV27 and TRBJ2-1, with TRBD1 as a possible D gene (5 bases). This CDR3 contains 13 residues. Trimming took 5 bases from V and 6 from J, leaving 11 bases between them. Germline assignment: CDR1 MNHEY and CDR2 SMNVEV (reference sequence). CDR3 in DNA: TGTGCCAGCAGTCAGGGAAGGTTCAATGAGCAGTTCTTC. Amino acid sequence: CASSQGRFNEQFF.

V gene TRBV6-5 combines with J gene TRBJ2-7, with D perhaps TRBD1 (5 bases). The CDR3 is made up of 15 amino acids. Germline V lookup: CDR1 MNHEY, CDR2 SVGAGI. V lost 1 base and J lost 0, with 10 bases in between. The chain's CDR3 is CASSYLGAHSYEQYF. The CDR3 DNA reads TGTGCCAGCAGTTACTTAGGGGCTCACTCCTACGAGCAGTACTTC.

This chain joins TRBV4-1 and TRBJ2-7; TRBD1 aligns across 7 bases. This CDR3 has 16 amino acids. Unmatched junction bases numbered 6, after V lost 1 base and J lost 0 bases. Per the germline V gene, CDR1 is MGHRA and CDR2 is YSYEKL. The CDR3 region has the DNA TGCGCCAGCAGCCAAGGTCCGGGACAGCTCTCCTACGAGCAGTACTTC. It is translated as CASSQGPGQLSYEQYF.

This chain joins TRBV25-1 and TRBJ1-6, with 8 bases identical to TRBD1. This CDR3 has 16 residues. V shed 7 bases and J 4 bases; nucleotides not matched to a gene: 9. CDR1 MGHDK and CDR2 SYGVNS come from the germline V gene. CDR3 bases: TGTGCCAGCAACTCCGGGACAGGACCATATAATTCACCCCTCCACTTT. Translating it yields CASNSGTGPYNSPLHF.

The chain employs TRBV5-8 and TRBJ2-7; 9 nucleotides align to TRBD1. The CDR3 spans 14 residues. CDR1 and CDR2 from the germline V gene are SGHTS and YDEGEE. V gave up 1 base and J gave up 7 bases; unmatched junction bases: 6. CDR3 in amino acids: CASSLSTGGWEQYF. CDR3 DNA sequence: TGTGCCAGCAGCTTGAGTACAGGGGGCTGGGAGCAGTACTTC.

This chain uses TRBV15 with TRBJ2-3, with D uncertain. Germline V CDR1 and CDR2: LNHNV, YYDKDF (reference sequence). Trimming stripped 1 base from V and 0 bases from J, with 8 bases between. This CDR3 has 15 residues. CDR3 protein: CATSRARTSTDTQYF. The CDR3 region has the DNA TGTGCCACCAGCAGAGCCAGAACTAGCACAGATACGCAGTATTTT.

V gene TRBV2 combines with J gene TRBJ2-7; D might be TRBD1 (7 bases). V was shortened by 10 bases and J by 4 bases, with 23 bases between the two germline ends. Germline V gene data show CDR1 as SNHLY and CDR2 as FYNNEI. The length of the CDR3 is 15 residues. The CDR3 DNA reads TGTGCCATCCACAATGAGGAGGGGGCTGGGTACGAGCAGTACTTC. As protein: CAIHNEEGAGYEQYF. Full variable domain (missing parts from reference TRBV2 and TRBJ2-7): EPEVTQTPSHQVTQMGQEVILRCVPISNHLYFYWYRQILGQKVEFLVSFYNNEISEKSEIFDDQFSVERPDGSNFTLKIRSTKLEDSAMYFCAIHNEEGAGYEQYFGPGTRLTVT.

The chain has TRBV5-1 and TRBJ2-5, with D tentatively TRBD2 (5 bases). Trimming removed 0 bases at V and 5 bases at J, with 14 bases between. Germline V gives CDR1 SGHRS, CDR2 YFSETQ. This CDR3 contains 15 residues. CDR3 region: CASSLAPAERETQYF. The CDR3 bases are TGCGCCAGCAGCTTGGCCCCTGCGGAGCGGGAGACCCAGTACTTC.

The chain is built from TRBV23-1 and TRBJ1-6; D possibly corresponds to TRBD1 (5 bases). TRBV23-1 is classed as an ORF, of uncertain function. The length of the CDR3 is 16 residues. Deletions cut 2 bases from V and 13 bases from J, with 21 bases between. This CDR3 reads CASSQMGGWGIFPLHF. DNA of the CDR3: TGCGCCAGCAGTCAAATGGGAGGCTGGGGCATTTTCCCCCTCCACTTT.

The chain has TRBV6-1 and TRBJ1-6, with D perhaps TRBD1 (5 bases). Trimming took 1 base from V and 5 from J, leaving 15 bases between them. The CDR3 has 17 residues. Per the germline V gene, CDR1 is MNHNS and CDR2 is SASEGT. This CDR3 is CASSEGIQGIDNSPLHF. For the CDR3, the DNA is TGTGCCAGCAGTGAAGGTATCCAGGGTATCGATAATTCACCCCTCCACTTT.

V and J are TRBV13 and TRBJ2-5; D is ambiguous. This CDR3 has 14 residues. CDR1 PRHDT and CDR2 FYEKMQ come from the germline V gene (reference sequence). V was cut by 2 bases and J by 1 base, with 8 bases left in between. The CDR3 DNA reads TGTGCCAGCAGCTTAAGGAAGACCCAAGAGACCCAGTACTTC. The encoded protein is CASSLRKTQETQYF.

The chain links TRBV27 to TRBJ2-1; tentative D call: TRBD2 (6 bases). Trimming took off 1 base at V and 3 bases at J, with 16 bases between the two ends. The CDR3 runs to 17 residues. Germline CDR1 reads MNHEY; CDR2 reads SMNVEV (reference sequence). The chain's CDR3 is CASSLFSLPGDYNEQFF. The CDR3 nucleotides are TGTGCCAGCAGTTTATTTTCTCTTCCGGGGGACTACAATGAGCAGTTCTTC.

The chain links TRBV21-1 to TRBJ2-7; TRBD1 reflects the table's D call only, with no check against the DNA. TRBV21-1 is classified as a pseudogene. The CDR3 extends over 17 amino acids. The CDR3 spells CASSKVDPGTGGIRQYF. CDR3 in DNA: TGTGCCAGCAGCAAAGTAGACCCCGGGACAGGGGGCATCAGGCAGTACTTC.

This chain connects TRBV13 to TRBJ2-2, with D hard to call. The germline CDR1 and CDR2 sequences are PRHDT and FYEKMQ (reference sequence). The CDR3 length is 13 residues. V was clipped by 5 bases and J by 4 bases, with 8 bases between them. The CDR3 here is CASSPWVTGELFF. CDR3 coding DNA: TGTGCCAGCAGCCCCTGGGTCACCGGGGAGCTGTTTTTT.

V and J are TRBV16 and TRBJ1-2; no clear D. Deletions cut 3 bases from V and 8 bases from J, with 22 bases between. Germline CDR1 is KGHSY and CDR2 is FQNENV. The CDR3 runs to 16 residues. CDR3 coding DNA: TGTGCCAGCAGCCAGACCATCCGGTTTCCGGCTAGGGGCTACACCTTC. Translation gives CASSQTIRFPARGYTF.

CDR3 sequence (DNA): TGCGCCAGCAGCCATGGGACTAGCGGCTCCTACAATGAGCAGTTCTTC. Its translation is CASSHGTSGSYNEQFF. The chain combines TRBV4-1 with TRBJ2-1; 11 bases align to TRBD2. Germline assignment: CDR1 MGHRA and CDR2 YSYEKL. V gave up 3 bases and J gave up 0 bases; unmatched junction bases: 1. The CDR3 runs 16 residues.

The chain has TRBV2 and TRBJ1-2; TRBD1 matches at 8 bases. The CDR3 is 16 residues long. V lost 5 bases and J lost 0; bases outside the gene matches: 8. Per the germline V gene, CDR1 is SNHLY and CDR2 is FYNNEI. CDR3 residues: CASSNGQGEPNYGYTF. The DNA for the CDR3 is TGTGCCAGCAGTAATGGACAGGGCGAACCTAACTATGGCTACACCTTC.

The CDR3 spells CASSLVHYSNQPQHF. In DNA form, the CDR3 reads TGTGCCAGCAGCTTGGTACATTATAGCAATCAGCCCCAGCATTTT. V gene TRBV5-5 combines with J gene TRBJ1-5; D ambiguous. The CDR3 has 15 residues. Germline V lookup: CDR1 SGHKS, CDR2 YYEKEE (reference sequence). V was pared by 0 bases and J by 0 bases, with 7 bases between.

Notes on this clone: The conserved phenylalanine or tryptophan is not found at the CDR3 terminus, so this likely reflects a read error. The CDR3 sequence is CASSPVTGAPLNTEAFS. The CDR3 nucleotides read TGTGCCAGCAGCCCTGTGACAGGGGCTCCGCTGAACACTGAAGCTTTCTCT. This chain links TRBV5-6 with TRBJ1-1; 8 bases fit TRBD1. The germline V gene encodes CDR1 SGHDT and CDR2 YYEEEE. V gave up 4 bases and J gave up 0 bases; unmatched junction bases: 11. The CDR3 loop spans 17 amino acids.

CDR3 sequence (DNA): TGTGCCAGCAGCCCCGGGTCCGCGGCGTTTGAAGCTTTCTTT. This gives the protein CASSPGSAAFEAFF. The chain couples TRBV27 to TRBJ1-1, with unresolved D. CDR3 length: 14 amino acids. CDR1 MNHEY and CDR2 SMNVEV come from the germline V gene (reference sequence). V was pared by 6 bases and J by 7 bases, with 18 bases between.

The genes are TRBV27 and TRBJ1-1; 7 nucleotides line up with TRBD1. Germline V gene data show CDR1 as MNHEY and CDR2 as SMNVEV (reference sequence). The junction had 8 bases not matched to a gene; V was cut back by 6 bases and J by 1 base. CDR3 length: 15 residues. The CDR3 DNA reads as TGTGCCAGCAGCTACACCAGGGGGTGGAACACTGAAGCTTTCTTT. Amino acids: CASSYTRGWNTEAFF.

Written as DNA, the CDR3 is TGTGCCAGCACGGCGGGGGCGAACGAGCAGTACTTC. This encodes CASTAGANEQYF. The chain has TRBV6-6 and TRBJ2-7, with a tentative D call TRBD2 (7 bases). V was cut by 7 bases and J by 5 bases, with 12 bases left in between. From germline, CDR1 is MNHNY and CDR2 SVGAGI (reference sequence). This CDR3 is 12 amino acids long.

The CDR3 sequence: CASSPTAGGPYNEQFF. The CDR3 region has the DNA TGTGCCAGCAGCCCGACTGCGGGAGGGCCCTACAATGAGCAGTTCTTC. The V gene is TRBV7-3, the J gene TRBJ2-1, with 9 bases aligning to TRBD2. The CDR3 has 16 amino acids. Germline lookup yields CDR1 SGHTA and CDR2 FQGTGA. Trimming removed 5 bases from V and 2 bases from J; junction bases left unmatched: 7.